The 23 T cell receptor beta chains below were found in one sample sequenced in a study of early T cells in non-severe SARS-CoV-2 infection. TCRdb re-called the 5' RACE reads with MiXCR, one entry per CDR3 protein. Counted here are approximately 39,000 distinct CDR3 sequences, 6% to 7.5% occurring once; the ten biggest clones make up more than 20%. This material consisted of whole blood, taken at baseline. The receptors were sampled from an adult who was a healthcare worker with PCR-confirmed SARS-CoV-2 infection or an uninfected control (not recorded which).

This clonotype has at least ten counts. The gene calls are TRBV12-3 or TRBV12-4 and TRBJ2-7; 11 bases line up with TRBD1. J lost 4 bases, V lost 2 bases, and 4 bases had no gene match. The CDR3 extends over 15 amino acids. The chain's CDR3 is CASSLRGQGGYEQYF. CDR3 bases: TGTGCCAGCAGTTTAAGGGGACAGGGGGGTTACGAGCAGTACTTC.

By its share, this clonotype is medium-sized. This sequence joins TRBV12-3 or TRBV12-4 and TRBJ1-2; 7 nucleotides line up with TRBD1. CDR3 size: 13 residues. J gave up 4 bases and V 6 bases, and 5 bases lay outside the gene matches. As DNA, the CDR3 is TGTGCCAGCAGCCGGGACAGAACCTATGGCTACACCTTC. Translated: CASSRDRTYGYTF.

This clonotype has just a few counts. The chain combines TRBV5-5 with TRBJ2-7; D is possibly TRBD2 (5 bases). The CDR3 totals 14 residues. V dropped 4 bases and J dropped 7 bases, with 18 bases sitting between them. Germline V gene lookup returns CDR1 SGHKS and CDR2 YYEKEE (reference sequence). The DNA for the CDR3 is TGTGCCAGCAGCCGCTGGAGGAGCTACGGGGAGCAGTACTTC. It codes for CASSRWRSYGEQYF.

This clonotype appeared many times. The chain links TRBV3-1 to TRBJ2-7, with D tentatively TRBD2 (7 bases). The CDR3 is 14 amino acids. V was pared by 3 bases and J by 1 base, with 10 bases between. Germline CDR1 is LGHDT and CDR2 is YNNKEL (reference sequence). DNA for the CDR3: TGTGCCAGCAGCCATGGGGGGGCTTCCTACGAGCAGTACTTC. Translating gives CASSHGGASYEQYF.

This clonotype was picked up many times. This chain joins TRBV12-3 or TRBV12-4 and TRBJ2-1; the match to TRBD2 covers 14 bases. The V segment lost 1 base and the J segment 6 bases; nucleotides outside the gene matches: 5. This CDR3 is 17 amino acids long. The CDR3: CASSLGGTSGSFNEQFF. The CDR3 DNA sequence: TGTGCCAGCAGTTTAGGTGGGACTAGCGGGAGCTTCAATGAGCAGTTCTTC.

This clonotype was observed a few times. DNA for the CDR3: TGTGCCAGCAGTTACGCCCCCGGGGGCACTGAAGCTTTCTTT. As protein: CASSYAPGGTEAFF. The V call is TRBV6-5, the J call TRBJ1-1; TRBD1 might be the D (5 bases). Trimming stripped 2 bases from V and 4 bases from J, with 11 bases between. The CDR3 has 14 amino acids. Germline lookup yields CDR1 MNHEY and CDR2 SVGAGI.

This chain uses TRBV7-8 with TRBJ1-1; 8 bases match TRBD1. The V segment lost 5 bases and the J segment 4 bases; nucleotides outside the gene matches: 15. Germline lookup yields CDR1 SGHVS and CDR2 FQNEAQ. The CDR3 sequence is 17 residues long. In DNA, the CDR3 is TGTGCCAGCAGCCGATACCCGCAGGGGGCTAAGGGCACTGAAGCTTTCTTT. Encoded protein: CASSRYPQGAKGTEAFF.

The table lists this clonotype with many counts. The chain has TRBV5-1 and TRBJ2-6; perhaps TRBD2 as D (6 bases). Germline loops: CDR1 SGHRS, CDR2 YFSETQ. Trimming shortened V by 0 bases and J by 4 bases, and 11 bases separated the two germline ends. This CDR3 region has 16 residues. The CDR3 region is CASSLAGVSGANVLTF. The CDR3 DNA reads TGCGCCAGCAGCTTGGCGGGGGTATCCGGGGCCAACGTCCTGACTTTC.

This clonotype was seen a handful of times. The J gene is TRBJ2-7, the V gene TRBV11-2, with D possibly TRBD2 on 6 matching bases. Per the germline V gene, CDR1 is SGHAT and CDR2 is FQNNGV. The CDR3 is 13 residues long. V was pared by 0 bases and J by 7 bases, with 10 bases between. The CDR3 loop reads CASSLDAGLEQYF. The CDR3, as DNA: TGTGCCAGCAGCTTAGACGCGGGATTGGAGCAGTACTTC.

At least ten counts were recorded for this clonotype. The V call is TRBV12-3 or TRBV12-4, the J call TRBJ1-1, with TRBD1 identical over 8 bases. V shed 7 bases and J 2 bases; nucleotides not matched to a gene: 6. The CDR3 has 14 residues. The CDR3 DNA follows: TGTGCCAGCAACCGACAGGGGACAAACACTGAAGCTTTCTTT. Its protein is CASNRQGTNTEAFF.

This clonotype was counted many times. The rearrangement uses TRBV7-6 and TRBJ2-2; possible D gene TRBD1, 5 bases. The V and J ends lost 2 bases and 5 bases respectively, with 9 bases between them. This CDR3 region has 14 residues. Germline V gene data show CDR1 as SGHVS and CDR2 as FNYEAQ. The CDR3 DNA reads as TGTGCCAGCAGCTTAACAGGATCGACCGGGGAGCTGTTTTTT. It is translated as CASSLTGSTGELFF.

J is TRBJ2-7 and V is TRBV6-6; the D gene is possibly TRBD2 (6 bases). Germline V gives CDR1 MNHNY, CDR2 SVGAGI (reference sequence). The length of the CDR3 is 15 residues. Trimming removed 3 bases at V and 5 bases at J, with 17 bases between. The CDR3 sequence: CASSYGGNVYHEQYF. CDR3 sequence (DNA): TGTGCCAGCAGTTATGGCGGGAACGTTTATCACGAGCAGTACTTC.

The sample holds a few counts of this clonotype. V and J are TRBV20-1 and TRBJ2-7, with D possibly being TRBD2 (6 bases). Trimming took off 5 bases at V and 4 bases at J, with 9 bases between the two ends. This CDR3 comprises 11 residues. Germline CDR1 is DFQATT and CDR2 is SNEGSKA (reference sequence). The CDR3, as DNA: TGCAGTGCTTCCGGGGGATACGAGCAGTACTTC. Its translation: CSASGGYEQYF.

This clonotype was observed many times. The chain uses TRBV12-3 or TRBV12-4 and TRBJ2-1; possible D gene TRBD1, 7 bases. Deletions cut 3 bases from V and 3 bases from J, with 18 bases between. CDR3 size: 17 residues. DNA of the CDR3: TGTGCCAGCAGTTTCCCTCCGGAGGGGGCCCGCTACAATGAGCAGTTCTTC. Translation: CASSFPPEGARYNEQFF.

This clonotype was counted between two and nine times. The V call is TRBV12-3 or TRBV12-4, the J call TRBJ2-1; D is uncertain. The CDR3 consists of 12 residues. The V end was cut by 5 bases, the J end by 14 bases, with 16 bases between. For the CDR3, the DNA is TGTGCCAGCAGTACCGCCCCTACTCCTGAGTTCTTC. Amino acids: CASSTAPTPEFF.

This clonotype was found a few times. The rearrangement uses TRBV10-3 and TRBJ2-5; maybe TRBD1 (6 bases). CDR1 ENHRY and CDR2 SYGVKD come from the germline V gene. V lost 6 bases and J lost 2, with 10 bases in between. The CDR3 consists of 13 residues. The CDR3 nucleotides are TGTGCCATCAGCCGGACAGCTCAAGAGACCCAGTACTTC. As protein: CAISRTAQETQYF.

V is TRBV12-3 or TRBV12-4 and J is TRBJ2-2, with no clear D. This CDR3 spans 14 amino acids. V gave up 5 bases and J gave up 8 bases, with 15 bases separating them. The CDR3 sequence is CASSRHETLGELFF. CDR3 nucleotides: TGTGCCAGCAGTCGTCACGAGACCTTGGGGGAGCTGTTTTTT.

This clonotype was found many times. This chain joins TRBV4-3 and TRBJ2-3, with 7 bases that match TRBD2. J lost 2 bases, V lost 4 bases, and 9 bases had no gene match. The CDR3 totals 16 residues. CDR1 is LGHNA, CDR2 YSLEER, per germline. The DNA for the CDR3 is TGCGCCAGCAGCCCCACCAGCGGGGTTTCCACAGATACGCAGTATTTT. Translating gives CASSPTSGVSTDTQYF.

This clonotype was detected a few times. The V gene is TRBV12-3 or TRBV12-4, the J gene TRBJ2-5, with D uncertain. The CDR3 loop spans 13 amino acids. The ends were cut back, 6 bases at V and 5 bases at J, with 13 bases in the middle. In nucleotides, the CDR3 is TGTGCCAGCAGCGCAGAGCTTGCGGAGACCCAGTACTTC. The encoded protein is CASSAELAETQYF.

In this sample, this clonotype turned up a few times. CDR3 nucleotide sequence: TGCAGCGTCCCCAGCGGGAGTTCGGGTGAGCAGTACTTC. Residues: CSVPSGSSGEQYF. The gene calls are TRBV29-1 and TRBJ2-7, with 8 bases matching TRBD2. This CDR3 is 13 amino acids long. CDR1 and CDR2 from the germline V gene are SQVTM and ANQGSEA. V was clipped by 6 bases and J by 7 bases; unmatched bases: 11.

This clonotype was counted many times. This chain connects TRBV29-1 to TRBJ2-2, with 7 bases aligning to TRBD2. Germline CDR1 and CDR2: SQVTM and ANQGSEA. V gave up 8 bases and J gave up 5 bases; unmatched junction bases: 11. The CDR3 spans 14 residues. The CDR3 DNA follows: TGCAGCACTTCGGCGGGAGTAGGGACCGGGGAGCTGTTTTTT. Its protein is CSTSAGVGTGELFF.

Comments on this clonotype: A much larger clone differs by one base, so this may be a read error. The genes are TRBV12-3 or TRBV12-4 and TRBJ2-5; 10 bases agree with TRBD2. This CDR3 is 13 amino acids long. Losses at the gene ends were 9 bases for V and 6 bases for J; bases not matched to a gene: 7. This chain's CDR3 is CASGTSDTQTQYF. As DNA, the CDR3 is TGTGCCAGTGGGACTAGCGACACGCAGACCCAGTACTTC.

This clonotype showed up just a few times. The CDR3: CASSLDREGTQYF. The CDR3 coding sequence is TGTGCCAGCAGTTTAGATAGGGAAGGGACCCAGTACTTC. The genes are TRBV12-3 or TRBV12-4 and TRBJ2-5; D call uncertain. V was trimmed by 1 base and J by 7 bases, leaving 10 bases between them. This CDR3 contains 13 residues.